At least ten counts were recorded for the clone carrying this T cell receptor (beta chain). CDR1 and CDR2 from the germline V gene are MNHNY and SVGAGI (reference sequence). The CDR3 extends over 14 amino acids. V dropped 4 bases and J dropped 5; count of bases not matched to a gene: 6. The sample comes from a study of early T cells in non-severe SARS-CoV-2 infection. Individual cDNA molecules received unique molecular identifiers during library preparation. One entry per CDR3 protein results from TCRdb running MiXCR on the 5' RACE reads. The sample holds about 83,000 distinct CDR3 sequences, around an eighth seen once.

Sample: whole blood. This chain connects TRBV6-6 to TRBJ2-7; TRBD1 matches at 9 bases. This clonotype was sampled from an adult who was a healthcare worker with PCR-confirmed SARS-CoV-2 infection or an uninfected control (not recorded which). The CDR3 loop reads CASSSGTGNNEQYF. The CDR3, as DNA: TGTGCCAGCAGTTCCGGGACAGGGAACAACGAGCAGTACTTC.